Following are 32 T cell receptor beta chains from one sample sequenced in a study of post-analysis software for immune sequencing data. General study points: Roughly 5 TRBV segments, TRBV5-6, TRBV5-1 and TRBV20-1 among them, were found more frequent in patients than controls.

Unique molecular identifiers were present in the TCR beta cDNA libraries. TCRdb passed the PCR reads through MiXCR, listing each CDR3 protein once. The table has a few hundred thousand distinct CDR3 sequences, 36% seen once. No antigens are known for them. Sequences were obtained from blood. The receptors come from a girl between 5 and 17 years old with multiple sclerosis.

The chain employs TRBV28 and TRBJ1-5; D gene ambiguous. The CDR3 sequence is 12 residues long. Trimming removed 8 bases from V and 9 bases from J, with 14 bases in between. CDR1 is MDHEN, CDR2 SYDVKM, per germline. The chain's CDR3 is CASESFPRPQHF. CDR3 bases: TGTGCCAGCGAATCCTTCCCCCGGCCCCAGCATTTT. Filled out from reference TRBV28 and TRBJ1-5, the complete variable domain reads DVKVTQSSRYLVKRTGEKVFLECVQDMDHENMFWYRQDPGLGLRLIYFSYDVKMKEKGDIPEGYSVSREKKERFSLILESASTNQTSMYLCASESFPRPQHFGDGTRLSIL.

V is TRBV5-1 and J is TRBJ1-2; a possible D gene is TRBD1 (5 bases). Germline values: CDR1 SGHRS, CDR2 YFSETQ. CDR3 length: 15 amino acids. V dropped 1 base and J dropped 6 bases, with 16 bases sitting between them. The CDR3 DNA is TGCGCCAGCAGCTTGAGAGGGACTTCCTCGGATGGCTACACCTTC. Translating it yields CASSLRGTSSDGYTF.

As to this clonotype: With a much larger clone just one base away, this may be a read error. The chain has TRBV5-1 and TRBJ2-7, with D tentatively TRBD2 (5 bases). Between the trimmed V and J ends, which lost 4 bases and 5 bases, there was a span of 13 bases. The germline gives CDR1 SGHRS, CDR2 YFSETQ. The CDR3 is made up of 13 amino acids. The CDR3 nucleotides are TGCGCCAGCAGCGAGGGCCTCGGGCACGAGCAGTACTTC. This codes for CASSEGLGHEQYF. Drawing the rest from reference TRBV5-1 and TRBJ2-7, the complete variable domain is KAGVTQTPRYLIKTRGQQVTLSCSPISGHRSVSWYQQTPGQGLQFLFEYFSETQRNKGNFPGRFSGRQFSNSRSEMNVSTLELGDSALYLCASSEGLGHEQYFGPGTRLTVT.

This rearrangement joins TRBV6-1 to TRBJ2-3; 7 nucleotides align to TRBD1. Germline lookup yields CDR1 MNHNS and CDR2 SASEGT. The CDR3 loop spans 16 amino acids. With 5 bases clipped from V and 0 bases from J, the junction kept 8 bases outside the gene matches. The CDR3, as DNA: TGTGCCAGCAGTATCCGGACAGGAGTGAGCACAGATACGCAGTATTTT. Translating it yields CASSIRTGVSTDTQYF.

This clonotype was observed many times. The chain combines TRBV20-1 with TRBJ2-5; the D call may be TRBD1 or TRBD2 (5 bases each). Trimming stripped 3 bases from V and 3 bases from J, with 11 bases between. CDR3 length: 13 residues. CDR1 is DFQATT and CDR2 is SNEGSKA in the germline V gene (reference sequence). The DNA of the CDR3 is TGCAGTGCTAGTCCGGGGCCTAAAGAGACCCAGTACTTC. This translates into CSASPGPKETQYF.

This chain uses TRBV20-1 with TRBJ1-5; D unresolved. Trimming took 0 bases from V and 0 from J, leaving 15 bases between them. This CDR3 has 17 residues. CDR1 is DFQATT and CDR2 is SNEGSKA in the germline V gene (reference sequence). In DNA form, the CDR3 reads TGCAGTGCTAGAGATCGAACTGGGAGCTATAGCAATCAGCCCCAGCATTTT. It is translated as CSARDRTGSYSNQPQHF.

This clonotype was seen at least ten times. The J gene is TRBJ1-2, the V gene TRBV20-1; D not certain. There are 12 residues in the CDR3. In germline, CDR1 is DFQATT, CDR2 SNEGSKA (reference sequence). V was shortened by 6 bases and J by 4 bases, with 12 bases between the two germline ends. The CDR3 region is CSASDFLYGYTF. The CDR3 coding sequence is TGCAGTGCGTCGGACTTTCTCTATGGCTACACCTTC.

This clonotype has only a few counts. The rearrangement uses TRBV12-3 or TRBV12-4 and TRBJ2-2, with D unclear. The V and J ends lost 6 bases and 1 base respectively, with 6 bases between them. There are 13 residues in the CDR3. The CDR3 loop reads CASRLQNTGELFF. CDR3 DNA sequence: TGTGCCAGCAGATTACAGAACACCGGGGAGCTGTTTTTT.

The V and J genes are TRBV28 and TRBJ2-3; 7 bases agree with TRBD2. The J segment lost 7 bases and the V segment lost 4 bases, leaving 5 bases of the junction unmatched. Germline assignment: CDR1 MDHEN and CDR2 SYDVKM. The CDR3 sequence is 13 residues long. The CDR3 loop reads CASSSGGANTQYF. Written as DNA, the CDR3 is TGTGCCAGCAGTTCGGGAGGAGCGAATACGCAGTATTTT.

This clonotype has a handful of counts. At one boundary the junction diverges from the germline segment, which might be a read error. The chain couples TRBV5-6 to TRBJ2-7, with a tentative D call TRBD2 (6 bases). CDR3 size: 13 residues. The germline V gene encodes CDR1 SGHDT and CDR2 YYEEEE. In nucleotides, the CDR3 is TGTGCCGGCAGCTTGGCGGTGGCGGGGGAGCAGTACTTC. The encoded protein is CAGSLAVAGEQYF. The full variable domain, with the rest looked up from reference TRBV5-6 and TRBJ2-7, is DAGVTQSPTHLIKTRGQQVTLRCSPKSGHDTVSWYQQALGQGPQFIFQYYEEEERQRGNFPDRFSGHQFPNYSSELNVNALLLGDSALYLCAGSLAVAGEQYFGPGTRLTVT.

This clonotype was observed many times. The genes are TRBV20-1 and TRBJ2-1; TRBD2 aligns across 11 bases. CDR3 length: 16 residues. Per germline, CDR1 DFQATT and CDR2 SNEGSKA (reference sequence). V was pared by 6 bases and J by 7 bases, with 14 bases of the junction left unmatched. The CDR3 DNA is TGCAGTGCGTCCGGGACTAGCGGAGCCGCCAGGAATGAGCAGTTCTTC. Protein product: CSASGTSGAARNEQFF.

The CDR3 DNA reads as TGTGCTAGTGGTCAGGACAACTATGGCTACACCTTC. It specifies CASGQDNYGYTF. The chain has TRBV12-5 and TRBJ1-2; no clear D. The germline V gene encodes CDR1 LGHNT and CDR2 FRNRAP. V was cut by 5 bases and J by 2 bases, with 6 bases left in between. There are 12 residues in the CDR3.

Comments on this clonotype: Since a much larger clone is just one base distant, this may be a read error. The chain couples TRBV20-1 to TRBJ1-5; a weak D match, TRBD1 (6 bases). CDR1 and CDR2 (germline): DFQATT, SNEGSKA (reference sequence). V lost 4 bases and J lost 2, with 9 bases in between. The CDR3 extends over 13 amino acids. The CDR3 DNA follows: TGCAGTGCTAACGGGGGCCGCAATCAGCCCCAGCATTTT. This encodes CSANGGRNQPQHF.

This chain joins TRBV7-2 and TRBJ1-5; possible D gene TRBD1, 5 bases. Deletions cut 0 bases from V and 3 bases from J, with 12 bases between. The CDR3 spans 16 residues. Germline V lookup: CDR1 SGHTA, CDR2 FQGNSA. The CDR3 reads CASSLAAGLVNQPQHF. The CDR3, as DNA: TGTGCCAGCAGCTTAGCAGCAGGGTTGGTCAATCAGCCCCAGCATTTT.

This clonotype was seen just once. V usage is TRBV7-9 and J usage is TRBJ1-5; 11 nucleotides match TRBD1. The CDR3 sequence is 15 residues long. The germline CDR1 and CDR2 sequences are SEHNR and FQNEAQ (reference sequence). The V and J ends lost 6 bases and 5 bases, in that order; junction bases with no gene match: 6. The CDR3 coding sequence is TGTGCCAGCAGTTCCGGGACAGGGGGTCATCAGCCCCAGCATTTT. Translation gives CASSSGTGGHQPQHF.

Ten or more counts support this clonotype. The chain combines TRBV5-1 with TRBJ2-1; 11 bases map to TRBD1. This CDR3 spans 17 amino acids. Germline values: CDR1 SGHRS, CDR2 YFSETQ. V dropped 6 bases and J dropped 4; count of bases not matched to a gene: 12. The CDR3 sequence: CASKSGSGQGAYNEQFF. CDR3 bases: TGCGCCAGCAAAAGTGGCAGCGGACAGGGGGCATACAATGAGCAGTTCTTC.

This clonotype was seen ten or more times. CDR3 residues: CASSLGDLAQETQYF. The CDR3 region has the DNA TGTGCCAGCAGCTTAGGGGACTTAGCCCAAGAGACCCAGTACTTC. This chain links TRBV7-2 with TRBJ2-5; perhaps TRBD2 as D (6 bases). CDR1 SGHTA and CDR2 FQGNSA come from the germline V gene. The CDR3 covers 15 residues. V was cut by 1 base and J by 1 base, with 10 bases left in between.

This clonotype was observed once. In DNA form, the CDR3 reads TGCAGTGCCGAAGGCGGGGATGAGCAGTTCTTC. Its translation: CSAEGGDEQFF. V and J are TRBV20-1 and TRBJ2-1; D is perhaps TRBD2 (6 bases). CDR1 and CDR2 from the germline V gene are DFQATT and SNEGSKA (reference sequence). CDR3 length equals 11 residues. V lost 6 bases and J 8 bases, leaving 11 bases between the germline ends.

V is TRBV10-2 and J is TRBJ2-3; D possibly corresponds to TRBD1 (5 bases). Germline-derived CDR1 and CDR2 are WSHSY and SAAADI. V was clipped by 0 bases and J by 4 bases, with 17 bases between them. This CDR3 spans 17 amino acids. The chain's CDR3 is CASSESISLLGPDTQYF. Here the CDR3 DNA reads TGCGCCAGCAGTGAGTCCATCAGCCTGCTGGGGCCAGATACGCAGTATTTT.

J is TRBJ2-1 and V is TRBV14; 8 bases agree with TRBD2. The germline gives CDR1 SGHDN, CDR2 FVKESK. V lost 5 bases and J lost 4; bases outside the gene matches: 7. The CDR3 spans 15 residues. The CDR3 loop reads CASSVGTRSYNEQFF. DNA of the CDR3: TGTGCCAGCAGCGTCGGGACTAGGAGTTACAATGAGCAGTTCTTC.

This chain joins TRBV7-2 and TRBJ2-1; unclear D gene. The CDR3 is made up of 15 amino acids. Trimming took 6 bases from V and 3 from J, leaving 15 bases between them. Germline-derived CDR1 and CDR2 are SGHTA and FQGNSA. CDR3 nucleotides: TGTGCCAGCAGGCCGGGTGGAGCTGGCTACAATGAGCAGTTCTTC. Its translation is CASRPGGAGYNEQFF.

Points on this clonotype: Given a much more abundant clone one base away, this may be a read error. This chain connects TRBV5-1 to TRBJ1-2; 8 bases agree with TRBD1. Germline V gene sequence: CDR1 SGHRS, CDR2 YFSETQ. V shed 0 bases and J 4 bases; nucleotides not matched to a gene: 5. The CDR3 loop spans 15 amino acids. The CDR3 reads CASSLEAGGSYGYTF. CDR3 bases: TGCGCCAGCAGCTTGGAGGCAGGGGGCAGCTATGGCTACACCTTC.

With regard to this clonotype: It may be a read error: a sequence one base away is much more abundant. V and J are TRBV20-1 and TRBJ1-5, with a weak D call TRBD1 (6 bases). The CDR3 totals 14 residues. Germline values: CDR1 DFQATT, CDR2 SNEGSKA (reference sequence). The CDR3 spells CSAIGTGTNQPQRF. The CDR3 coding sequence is TGCAGTGCTATAGGAACAGGGACTAATCAGCCCCAGCGTTTT.

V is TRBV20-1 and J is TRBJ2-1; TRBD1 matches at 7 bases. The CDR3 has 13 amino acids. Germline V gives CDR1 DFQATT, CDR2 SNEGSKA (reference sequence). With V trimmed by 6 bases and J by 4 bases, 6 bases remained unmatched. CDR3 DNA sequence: TGCAGTGCCCGAGGGGACAGATACAATGAGCAGTTCTTC. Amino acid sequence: CSARGDRYNEQFF.

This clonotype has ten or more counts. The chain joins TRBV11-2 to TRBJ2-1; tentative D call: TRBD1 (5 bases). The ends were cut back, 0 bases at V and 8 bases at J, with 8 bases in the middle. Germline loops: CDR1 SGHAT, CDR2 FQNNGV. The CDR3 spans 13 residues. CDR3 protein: CASSLDRGYEQFF. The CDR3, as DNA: TGTGCCAGCAGCTTAGATAGGGGCTATGAGCAGTTCTTC.

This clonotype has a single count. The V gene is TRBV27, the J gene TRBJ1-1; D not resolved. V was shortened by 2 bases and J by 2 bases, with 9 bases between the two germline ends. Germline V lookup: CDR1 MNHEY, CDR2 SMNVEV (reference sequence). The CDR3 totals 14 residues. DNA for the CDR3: TGTGCCAGCAGTTTAGGGTTCGGCAACACTGAAGCTTTCTTT. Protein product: CASSLGFGNTEAFF.

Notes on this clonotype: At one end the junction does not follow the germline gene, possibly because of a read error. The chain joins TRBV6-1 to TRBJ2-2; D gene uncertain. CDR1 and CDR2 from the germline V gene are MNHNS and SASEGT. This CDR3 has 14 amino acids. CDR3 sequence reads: CASSEIHVTRELFF. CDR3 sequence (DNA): TGTGCCAGCAGTGAAATACACGTCACCCGGGAGCTGTTTTTT.

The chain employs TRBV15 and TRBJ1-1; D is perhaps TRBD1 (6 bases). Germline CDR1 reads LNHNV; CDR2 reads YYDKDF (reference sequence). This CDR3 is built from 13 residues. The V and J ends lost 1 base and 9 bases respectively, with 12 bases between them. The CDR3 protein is CATSRGQGGKAFF. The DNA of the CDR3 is TGTGCCACCAGCAGAGGACAAGGGGGAAAAGCTTTCTTT.

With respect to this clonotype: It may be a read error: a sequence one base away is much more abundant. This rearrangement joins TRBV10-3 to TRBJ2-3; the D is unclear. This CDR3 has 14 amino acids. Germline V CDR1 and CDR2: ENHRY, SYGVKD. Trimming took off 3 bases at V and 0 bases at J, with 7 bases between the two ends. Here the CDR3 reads CAISDLGSTDTQYF. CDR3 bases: TGTGCCATCAGTGATCTGGGCAGCACAGATACGCAGTATTTT.

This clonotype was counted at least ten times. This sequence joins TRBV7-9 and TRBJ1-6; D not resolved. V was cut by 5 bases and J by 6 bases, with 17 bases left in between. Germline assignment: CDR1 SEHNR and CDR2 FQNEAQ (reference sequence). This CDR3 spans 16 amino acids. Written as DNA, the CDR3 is TGTGCCAGCAGCCTCCACGGCCCATGGACTAATTCACCCCTCCACTTT. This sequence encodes CASSLHGPWTNSPLHF.

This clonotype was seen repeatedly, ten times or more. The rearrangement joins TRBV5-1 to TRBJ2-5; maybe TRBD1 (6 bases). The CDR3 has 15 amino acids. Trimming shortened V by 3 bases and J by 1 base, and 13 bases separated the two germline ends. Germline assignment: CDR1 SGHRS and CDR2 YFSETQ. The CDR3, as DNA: TGCGCCAGCAGCTCCGGACAGCACCTCCAAGAGACCCAGTACTTC. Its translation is CASSSGQHLQETQYF.

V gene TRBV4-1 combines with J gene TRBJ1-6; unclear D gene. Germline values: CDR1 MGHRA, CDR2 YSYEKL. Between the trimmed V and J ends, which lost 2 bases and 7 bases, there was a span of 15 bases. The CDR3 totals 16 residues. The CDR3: CASSQPNRALNSPLHF. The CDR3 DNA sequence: TGCGCCAGCAGCCAACCCAACCGGGCCCTGAATTCACCCCTCCACTTT.